The clone carrying this T cell receptor (beta chain) was found many times. It was with unique molecular identifiers that the TCRbeta library was prepared. TCRdb reprocessed the PCR reads via MiXCR and lists one record per CDR3 protein. This table has approximately 210,000 distinct CDR3 sequences, just over 14% appearing once. There are 13 residues in the CDR3. Unmatched junction bases numbered 5, after V lost 6 bases and J lost 3 bases. This sample is part of a study of T-cell reconstitution after alpha-beta-depleted transplantation in children. The sequencing used PBMCs from the stem cell graft donor, collected from the stem cell graft. V gene TRBV12-3 or TRBV12-4 combines with J gene TRBJ2-7; 7 positions match TRBD1. The receptor comes from a human donor who donated a stem cell graft to a child with acute lymphoblastic leukemia. The CDR3 spells CASSRNRGYEQYF. Here the CDR3 DNA reads TGTGCCAGCAGCCGTAACAGGGGCTACGAGCAGTACTTC.